The 4 T cell receptor beta chains listed next were all sequenced from one sample in a study of cytomegalovirus exposure and HLA in healthy donors. PCR used 60 Vbeta primers and 13 Jbeta primers. The method was immunoSEQ multiplex PCR; TCRdb's version includes in-frame clones alone and lacks a portion of them. Of around 140,000 clones detected, 60% to 85% appear once; the ten largest clones hold about 1.4%. The sample was PBMCs. The receptors stem from a woman in her thirties or forties in good health and CMV-seronegative.

The chain is built from TRBV14 and TRBJ1-1; possible D gene TRBD1, 5 bases. The germline V and J ends were trimmed by 2 bases and 3 bases, with 16 bases remaining between them. CDR1 SGHDN and CDR2 FVKESK come from the germline V gene. The length of the CDR3 is 16 residues. For the CDR3, the DNA is TGTGCCAGCAGCCAAAGACAGCGTTGGGAGGACACTGAAGCTTTCTTT. Protein sequence: CASSQRQRWEDTEAFF.

The chain couples TRBV7-2 to TRBJ2-7; TRBD1 matches at 11 bases. V lost 1 base and J lost 5; bases outside the gene matches: 7. This CDR3 spans 16 amino acids. In germline, CDR1 is SGHTA, CDR2 FQGNSA. The CDR3, as DNA: TGTGCCAGCAGCTTAGGTAACCGGGACAGGGGGGACGAGCAGTACTTC. Translation: CASSLGNRDRGDEQYF.

The chain has TRBV6-5 and TRBJ2-3; TRBD2 agrees at 9 bases. Germline CDR1 and CDR2: MNHEY and SVGAGI. CDR3 size: 15 residues. J gave up 3 bases and V 6 bases, and 7 bases lay outside the gene matches. CDR3 in DNA: TGTGCCAGCAGGGAGCGGGGGGATTCGACAGATACGCAGTATTTT. Its translation: CASRERGDSTDTQYF.

The gene calls are TRBV29-1 and TRBJ1-2; D remains unclear. The CDR3 contains 13 residues. Germline CDR1 is SQVTM and CDR2 is ANQGSEA. The V end was cut by 3 bases, the J end by 2 bases, with 10 bases between. This chain's CDR3 is CSVDGPGNYGYTF. Here the CDR3 DNA reads TGCAGCGTTGATGGTCCAGGAAACTATGGCTACACCTTC. The variable domain in full, with the rest retrieved from reference TRBV29-1 and TRBJ1-2, is SAVISQKPSRDICQRGTSLTIQCQVDSQVTMMFWYRQQPGQSLTLIATANQGSEATYESGFVIDKFPISRPNLTFSTLTVSNMSPEDSSIYLCSVDGPGNYGYTFGSGTRLTVV.